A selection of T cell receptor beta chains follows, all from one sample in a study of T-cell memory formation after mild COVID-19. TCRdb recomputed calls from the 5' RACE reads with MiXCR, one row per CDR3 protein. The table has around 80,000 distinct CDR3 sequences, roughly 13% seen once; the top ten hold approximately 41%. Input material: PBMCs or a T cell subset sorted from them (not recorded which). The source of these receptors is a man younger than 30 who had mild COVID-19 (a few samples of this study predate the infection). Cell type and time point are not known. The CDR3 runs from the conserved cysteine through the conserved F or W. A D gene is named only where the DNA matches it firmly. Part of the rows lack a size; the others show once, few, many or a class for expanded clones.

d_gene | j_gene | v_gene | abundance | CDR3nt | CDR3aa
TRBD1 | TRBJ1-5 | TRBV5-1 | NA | TGCGCCAGCAGACCAGGTCCCGGGACAGGGGGTAGCAATCAGCCCCAGCATTTT | CASRPGPGTGGSNQPQHF
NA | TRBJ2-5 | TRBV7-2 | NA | TGTGCCAGCAGCTTTATAGGGCCCCCCAAAGAGACCCAGTACTTC | CASSFIGPPKETQYF
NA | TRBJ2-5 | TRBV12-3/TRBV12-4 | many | TGTGCCAGCAGTTTGGCCCGGACAGGAGGGAACCAAGAGACCCAGTACTTC | CASSLARTGGNQETQYF
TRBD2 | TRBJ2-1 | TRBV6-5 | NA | TGTGCCAGCAGCAAGCGGGGGGGTATTTACAATGAGCAGTTCTTC | CASSKRGGIYNEQFF
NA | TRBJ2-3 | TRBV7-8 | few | TGTGCCAGCACCCCGGAGATGGACGGCACAGATACGCAGTATTTT | CASTPEMDGTDTQYF
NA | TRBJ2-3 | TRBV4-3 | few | TGCGCCAGCAGCAATCCTCCCCGCTCAGATACGCAGTATTTT | CASSNPPRSDTQYF
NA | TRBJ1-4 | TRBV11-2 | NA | TGTGCCAGCAGCTTAGGTGGGACCGCCACTAATGAAAAACTGTTTTTT | CASSLGGTATNEKLFF
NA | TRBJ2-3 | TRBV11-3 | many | TGTGCCAGCAGCGGTGACTCCGATACGCAGTATTTT | CASSGDSDTQYF
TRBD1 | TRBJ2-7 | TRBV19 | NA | TGTGCCAGTAGTGCCGGGACAGGGCCCTACGAGCAGTACTTC | CASSAGTGPYEQYF
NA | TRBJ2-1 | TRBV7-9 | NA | TGTGCCAGCAGCTTAAGGGGGGGCCCCAATGAGCAGTTCTTC | CASSLRGGPNEQFF
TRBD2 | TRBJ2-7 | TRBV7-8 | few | TGTGCCAGCAGCTTTGAGGCGGGGGGTTACGAGCAGTACTTC | CASSFEAGGYEQYF